The 11 T cell receptor beta chains below come from one sample, sequenced in a study of OX40 agonist ivuxolimab in advanced cancers. The method was immunoSEQ multiplex PCR; TCRdb's version includes in-frame clones alone and lacks a portion of them. The sample holds around 20,000 clones; roughly 74% are singletons and the top ten take more than 25%. Specimen: CD4+ or CD8+ T cells sorted from blood, collected in a trial of the OX40 agonist ivuxolimab. The receptors shown here come from an adult with an advanced solid tumor such as melanoma, head and neck, liver or kidney cancer.

The V call is TRBV2, the J call TRBJ2-1; the D gene is possibly TRBD2 (5 bases). The ends were cut back, 7 bases at V and 0 bases at J, with 13 bases in the middle. Germline V gives CDR1 SNHLY, CDR2 FYNNEI. The CDR3 sequence is 15 residues long. CDR3 region: CASNLWESSYNEQFF. For the CDR3, the DNA is TGTGCCAGCAATTTGTGGGAGAGCTCCTACAATGAGCAGTTCTTC.

The CDR3 DNA sequence: TGTGCCAGCAGATCAGACAGGGCCGTCTCTGGAAACACCATATATTTT. Its translation is CASRSDRAVSGNTIYF. V gene TRBV2 combines with J gene TRBJ1-3; 7 bases align to TRBD1. The germline gives CDR1 SNHLY, CDR2 FYNNEI. The V gene end was trimmed by 6 bases and the J gene end by 0 bases; junction bases not matched to a gene: 8. The CDR3 extends over 16 amino acids.

The chain carries TRBV15 and TRBJ2-2; D perhaps matches TRBD2 (5 bases). Germline lookup yields CDR1 LNHNV and CDR2 YYDKDF (reference sequence). The CDR3 sequence is 16 residues long. With 5 bases removed from V and 1 base from J, the gap between germline ends came to 14 bases. The CDR3: CATSASRVQNTGELFF. The CDR3 DNA is TGTGCCACCAGCGCTTCGCGGGTTCAGAACACCGGGGAGCTGTTTTTT.

This clone was seen a few times. The chain links TRBV6-1 to TRBJ2-4; D possibly corresponds to TRBD2 (5 bases). The V gene lost 10 bases and the J gene lost 2 bases, with 12 bases spanning the gap. The germline V gene encodes CDR1 MNHNS and CDR2 SASEGT. CDR3 length: 13 residues. The DNA of the CDR3 is TGTGCCATACTACTAGAAACCAAAAACATTCAGTACTTC. Translating gives CAILLETKNIQYF.

The chain has TRBV28 and TRBJ2-7; 10 bases fit TRBD1. Germline V CDR1 and CDR2: MDHEN, SYDVKM. The ends lost 6 bases at V and 4 bases at J; junction bases unmatched: 12. The CDR3 has 16 residues. In DNA, the CDR3 is TGTGCCAGCAGGGGCCCCCCGGGACAGGGGAGTTACGAGCAGTACTTC. This encodes CASRGPPGQGSYEQYF.

The chain recombines TRBV7-9 with TRBJ1-2, with 7 nucleotides matching TRBD1. J lost 3 bases, V lost 4 bases, and 11 bases had no gene match. This CDR3 has 16 residues. CDR1 and CDR2 (germline): SEHNR, FQNEAQ (reference sequence). The CDR3 reads CASSYPTLTGYYGYTF. The CDR3 DNA is TGTGCCAGCAGCTACCCAACCCTGACAGGGTACTATGGCTACACCTTC.

V is TRBV5-6 and J is TRBJ2-2, with a tentative D call TRBD2 (5 bases). V was trimmed by 0 bases and J by 0 bases, leaving 9 bases between them. This CDR3 is 16 amino acids long. Germline lookup yields CDR1 SGHDT and CDR2 YYEEEE. The CDR3: CASSLGGFANTGELFF. As DNA, the CDR3 is TGTGCCAGCAGCTTGGGCGGGTTCGCGAACACCGGGGAGCTGTTTTTT.

The chain carries TRBV4-1 and TRBJ1-1; D might be TRBD1 (5 bases). V lost 0 bases to trimming and J lost 1 base, with 9 bases between them. The CDR3 is 15 amino acids. In germline, CDR1 is MGHRA, CDR2 YSYEKL. The CDR3 loop is CASSQDSGRNTEAFF. In nucleotides, the CDR3 is TGCGCCAGCAGCCAAGATTCAGGGCGGAACACTGAAGCTTTCTTT.

The rearrangement links TRBV5-4 to TRBJ2-4; TRBD1 aligns across 8 bases. In germline, CDR1 is SGHNT, CDR2 YYREEE (reference sequence). This CDR3 has 15 amino acids. V shed 3 bases and J 3 bases; nucleotides not matched to a gene: 5. This CDR3 reads CASSSGQGVKNIQYF. Here the CDR3 DNA reads TGTGCCAGCAGCTCTGGACAGGGAGTCAAAAACATTCAGTACTTC.

The sample holds a few counts of this clone. The J gene is TRBJ2-7, the V gene TRBV4-1; 7 bases match TRBD1. This CDR3 is 16 amino acids long. Germline-derived CDR1 and CDR2 are MGHRA and YSYEKL. V was pared by 0 bases and J by 6 bases, with 11 bases of the junction left unmatched. Here the CDR3 DNA reads TGCGCCAGCAGCCAAGATGTCATCGACAGGGCACGCGAGCAGTACTTC. Its translation is CASSQDVIDRAREQYF.

The chain uses TRBV1 and TRBJ2-7; the tabulated D call, TRBD2, remains unverified against the DNA. TRBV1 represents a pseudogene. The CDR3 spans 16 residues. The CDR3 loop is CTSTRRGGRSSYEQYF. The CDR3 DNA sequence: TGCACCAGCACCCGGCGCGGCGGTAGAAGCTCCTACGAGCAGTACTTC.